The rows below give T cell receptor beta chains drawn from one sample of a study of post-analysis software for immune sequencing data. MiXCR, run by TCRdb on the PCR reads, gives a single entry per CDR3 protein. The sample contains about 460,000 distinct CDR3 sequences, under 55% of which appear only once. The sample consisted of blood. These receptors originate from a girl between 10 and 17 years old with multiple sclerosis. CDR3s include the opening cysteine and the closing phenylalanine or tryptophan. A D gene is named only where the DNA matches it firmly. Rows give clone size only sometimes, using once, few, many, or a class for an expanded clone.

clone_size j_call v_call d_call cdr3_aa cdr3_nt
. TRBJ2-7 TRBV28 . CTSSLAGLNYEQYF TGTACCAGCAGTTTAGCAGGGCTGAACTACGAGCAGTACTTC
few TRBJ1-2 TRBV6-5 . CASSYSKGGFGGYTF TGTGCCAGCAGTTACTCGAAGGGCGGCTTCGGAGGCTACACCTTC
. TRBJ1-2 TRBV7-9 . CASSSPLSGDYGYTF TGTGCCAGCAGCTCCCCCTTGTCAGGGGATTATGGCTACACCTTC
. TRBJ2-7 TRBV3-1 . CASNIQGNEQYF TGTGCCAGCAACATCCAGGGCAACGAGCAGTACTTC
. TRBJ1-1 TRBV9 TRBD1 CASSVGQGMNTEAFF TGTGCCAGCAGCGTCGGACAGGGTATGAACACTGAAGCTTTCTTT
. TRBJ1-1 TRBV15 . CATSREPGMNTEAFF TGTGCCACCAGCAGAGAACCAGGCATGAACACTGAAGCTTTCTTT
. TRBJ1-4 TRBV7-2 . CASSPGFGATNEKLFF TGTGCCAGCAGCCCTGGGTTTGGGGCTACTAATGAAAAACTGTTTTTT
. TRBJ2-3 TRBV6-4 TRBD1 CASSDSTGSTDTQYF TGTGCCAGCAGTGACTCGACAGGGAGCACAGATACGCAGTATTTT
few TRBJ2-2 TRBV12-3/TRBV12-4 . CASSSERFGELFF TGTGCCAGCAGTTCCGAGCGGTTCGGGGAGCTGTTTTTT
few TRBJ1-6 TRBV12-3/TRBV12-4 . CASRPRDNHSPLHF TGTGCCAGCAGGCCTCGGGACAATCATTCACCCCTCCACTTT
few TRBJ2-7 TRBV5-6 TRBD1 CASNYRDSASYEQYF TGTGCCAGCAACTACCGGGACAGCGCATCCTACGAGCAGTACTTC
. TRBJ2-1 TRBV9 . CASSAGQPIRDEQFF TGTGCCAGCAGCGCGGGGCAGCCTATTCGGGATGAGCAGTTCTTC
once TRBJ2-5 TRBV6-6 . CASSYSGGRLETQYF TGTGCCAGCAGTTACTCCGGTGGGAGGTTAGAGACCCAGTACTTC
. TRBJ2-7 TRBV5-1 TRBD2 CASSSGLAGGLYEQYF TGCGCCAGCAGCTCAGGACTAGCGGGAGGATTGTACGAGCAGTACTTC
few TRBJ1-5 TRBV20-1 . CSARDPTQGFGQPQHF TGCAGTGCTAGAGATCCGACCCAGGGCTTCGGACAGCCCCAGCATTTT
few TRBJ2-6 TRBV13 . CASSLIGLAPQGYGSGANVLTF TGTGCCAGCAGCTTAATCGGGTTGGCCCCCCAGGGCTACGGTTCTGGGGCCAACGTCCTGACTTTC
few TRBJ2-5 TRBV28 . CASTSTGYPKTQYF TGTGCCAGCACTTCGACAGGCTACCCCAAGACCCAGTACTTC
few TRBJ2-4 TRBV14 . CASSPITGTLAKNIQYF TGTGCCAGCAGCCCTATTACAGGGACTCTAGCCAAAAACATTCAGTACTTC
few TRBJ1-1 TRBV29-1 . CSVEQQGLNTEAFF TGCAGCGTTGAGCAGCAGGGTTTGAACACTGAAGCTTTCTTT
few TRBJ2-7 TRBV4-1 TRBD2 CASSQELAGAWGEQYF TGCGCCAGCAGCCAAGAACTAGCGGGAGCTTGGGGCGAGCAGTACTTC
. TRBJ1-1 TRBV29-1 . CSVADTEVFF TGCAGCGTTGCGGACACTGAAGTTTTCTTT
once TRBJ2-3 TRBV7-6 TRBD2 CASSLATSGPDTQYF TGTGCCAGCAGCTTAGCGACTAGCGGGCCAGATACGCAGTATTTT
. TRBJ2-7 TRBV18 TRBD2 CASSSIAGDTVEQYF TGTGCCAGCTCATCTATAGCGGGGGACACAGTCGAGCAGTACTTC
few TRBJ1-1 TRBV6-6 . CASSPLTEAFF TGTGCCAGCAGCCCCCTTACTGAAGCTTTCTTT
. TRBJ2-1 TRBV7-2 . CASNILYRGGTSQFF TGTGCCAGCAACATCCTCTATCGAGGGGGAACTTCCCAGTTCTTC
few TRBJ2-4 TRBV6-1 . CASSAGRDSSPLGNIQYF TGTGCCAGCAGTGCAGGGCGGGATTCCTCCCCCCTCGGAAACATTCAGTACTTC
. TRBJ2-5 TRBV12-3/TRBV12-4 TRBD2 CASSFGRSGSGETQYF TGTGCCAGCAGTTTTGGCCGAAGCGGGAGCGGGGAGACCCAGTACTTC
. TRBJ2-3 TRBV19 TRBD2 CASSIAGTSGADTQYF TGTGCCAGTAGTATAGCTGGGACTAGCGGAGCAGATACGCAGTATTTT
. TRBJ2-5 TRBV5-1 . CASSPSTGEAQETQYF TGCGCCAGCAGCCCTTCGACGGGGGAGGCCCAGGAGACCCAGTACTTC
few TRBJ2-1 TRBV7-9 TRBD2 CASSPWTSGSNEQFF TGTGCCAGCAGCCCATGGACTAGCGGGAGCAATGAGCAGTTCTTC
few TRBJ2-7 TRBV20-1 . CSASGIAPIEQYF TGCAGTGCTAGTGGGATAGCTCCGATCGAGCAGTACTTC
once TRBJ2-1 TRBV11-1 . CASSLRALTEGSYNEQFF TGTGCCAGCAGCTTAAGGGCCTTGACAGAGGGATCCTACAATGAGCAGTTCTTC
. TRBJ2-1 TRBV7-9 TRBD2 CASSPGGVFEQFF TGTGCCAGCAGCCCGGGGGGTGTGTTTGAGCAGTTCTTC
. TRBJ1-1 TRBV6-5 . CASSFRGEAFF TGTGCCAGCAGTTTTAGGGGCGAAGCTTTCTTT
. TRBJ2-1 TRBV9 TRBD2 CASSGGLAGAHYNEQFF TGTGCCAGCAGCGGTGGACTAGCGGGAGCCCACTACAATGAGCAGTTCTTC
. TRBJ2-3 TRBV24-1 . CATSDMRMVTDTQYF TGTGCCACCAGTGATATGAGGATGGTTACAGATACGCAGTATTTT
few TRBJ2-5 TRBV5-1 TRBD1 CASSPMTGEGETQYF TGCGCCAGCAGCCCCATGACAGGGGAAGGAGAGACCCAGTACTTC
once TRBJ2-3 TRBV4-1 . CASSRWGRADFTDTQYF TGCGCCAGCAGCCGATGGGGGCGAGCGGATTTCACAGATACGCAGTATTTT
. TRBJ2-1 TRBV7-9 TRBD2 CASSLVTSGIYNEQFF TGTGCCAGCAGCTTAGTTACTAGCGGAATTTACAATGAGCAGTTCTTC
. TRBJ1-4 TRBV5-1 TRBD1 CTSSSTGGTEKLFF TGCACCAGCAGCTCGACAGGGGGCACTGAAAAACTGTTTTTT